Following are 31 T cell receptor beta chains from one sample sequenced in a study of post-analysis software for immune sequencing data. Study-wide points: When patients were compared with controls, five TRBV segments were more frequent, TRBV5-6, TRBV5-1 and TRBV20-1 among them.

The library was made from cDNA and included unique molecular identifiers. TCRdb recomputed calls from the PCR reads with MiXCR, one row per CDR3 protein. The table records approximately 460,000 distinct CDR3 sequences, around 40% of them present only once. These TCRs' antigens remain unknown. The sample consisted of blood. These receptors all come from a girl aged 10 to 17 with multiple sclerosis.

This chain connects TRBV9 to TRBJ2-3; D not certain. The CDR3 has 12 residues. V lost 0 bases and J lost 4, with 3 bases in between. The V gene's germline CDR1 is SGDLS and CDR2 YYNGEE. In DNA form, the CDR3 reads TGTGCCAGCAGCGTAGTTCCAGATACGCAGTATTTT. Amino acids: CASSVVPDTQYF.

This clonotype was observed a handful of times. The chain joins TRBV10-3 to TRBJ2-7; 9 bases are a match to TRBD1. CDR1 and CDR2 (germline): ENHRY, SYGVKD. With 2 bases clipped from V and 3 bases from J, the junction kept 5 bases outside the gene matches. The CDR3 is made up of 15 amino acids. The CDR3: CAISEGGTGSYEQYF. The DNA of the CDR3 is TGTGCCATCAGTGAGGGGGGGACAGGGAGCTACGAGCAGTACTTC.

This clonotype was counted a few times. The gene calls are TRBV29-1 and TRBJ1-5; tentative D call: TRBD1 (6 bases). Germline V gene sequence: CDR1 SQVTM, CDR2 ANQGSEA. V was clipped by 4 bases and J by 2 bases, with 21 bases between them. The CDR3 has 17 amino acids. The chain's CDR3 is CSVVLPTGNKGNQPQHF. CDR3 in DNA: TGCAGCGTTGTCCTACCGACAGGTAATAAGGGCAATCAGCCCCAGCATTTT.

This clonotype was observed once. This sequence joins TRBV12-3 or TRBV12-4 and TRBJ1-1; D unclear. The CDR3 loop spans 14 amino acids. The V end lost 7 bases, the J end lost 0 bases, and 12 bases lay between the germline ends. The CDR3 loop reads CASTPGFLNTEAFF. In nucleotides, the CDR3 is TGTGCCAGCACTCCCGGTTTCCTGAACACTGAAGCTTTCTTT.

The chain joins TRBV29-1 to TRBJ2-7; D may be TRBD2 (6 bases). The CDR3 loop spans 15 amino acids. V shed 5 bases and J shed 2 bases, with 19 bases lying between them. Germline V CDR1 and CDR2: SQVTM, ANQGSEA. In nucleotides, the CDR3 is TGCAGCGTTAGTTGGACTAACACGCCCGCCTACGAGCAGTACTTC. This gives the protein CSVSWTNTPAYEQYF.

The V and J genes are TRBV15 and TRBJ2-5, with 10 bases aligning to TRBD2. The DNA end is more similar to TRBJ2-7, so the J call may be wrong. CDR1 LNHNV and CDR2 YYDKDF come from the germline V gene (reference sequence). The CDR3 covers 14 residues. The CDR3, as DNA: TGTGCCACCAATCTAGCGGGGGACACGGGCGAGCAGTACTTC. Translated, it gives CATNLAGDTGEQYF.

The chain recombines TRBV7-9 with TRBJ2-1, with 9 bases that match TRBD2. Germline CDR1 and CDR2: SEHNR and FQNEAQ (reference sequence). This CDR3 has 16 residues. V lost 3 bases to trimming and J lost 6 bases; unmatched junction nucleotides: 9. CDR3 bases: TGTGCCAGCAGCTTGCCTCTAGCGGGGAACTTCAATGAGCAGTTCTTC. This gives the protein CASSLPLAGNFNEQFF.

This chain links TRBV30 with TRBJ1-2; 10 bases fit TRBD1. The V gene end was trimmed by 3 bases and the J gene end by 4 bases; junction bases not matched to a gene: 5. The germline gives CDR1 GTSNPN, CDR2 SVGIG (reference sequence). The CDR3 runs to 14 residues. The CDR3 spells CAWRSGQGFYGYTF. CDR3 sequence (DNA): TGTGCCTGGAGGTCGGGACAGGGGTTCTATGGCTACACCTTC.

The chain employs TRBV25-1 and TRBJ1-2, with D possibly being TRBD1 (5 bases). This CDR3 is built from 12 residues. Germline-derived CDR1 and CDR2 are MGHDK and SYGVNS. The V end lost 7 bases, the J end lost 8 bases, and 14 bases lay between the germline ends. DNA of the CDR3: TGTGCCAGCATGGCTCCAGGGTTAGGCTACACCTTC. This codes for CASMAPGLGYTF.

This chain connects TRBV29-1 to TRBJ2-1, with D possibly being TRBD2 (6 bases). The CDR3 contains 14 residues. Germline CDR1 is SQVTM and CDR2 is ANQGSEA. V lost 4 bases and J lost 1, with 11 bases in between. The CDR3 nucleotides read TGCAGCGTTGGGAGCGGGTCTTCCTACAATGAGCAGTTCTTC. It specifies CSVGSGSSYNEQFF.

The chain employs TRBV12-3 or TRBV12-4 and TRBJ1-1; TRBD1 agrees at 10 bases. The CDR3 is 15 residues long. Germline trimming cut 5 bases from V and 3 bases from J; bases unmatched to any gene: 6. The CDR3 region has the DNA TGTGCCAGCAGTATCCGGGACAGGGGACACACTGAAGCTTTCTTT. Protein: CASSIRDRGHTEAFF.

The chain combines TRBV7-2 with TRBJ2-1, with 8 bases that match TRBD2. CDR1 is SGHTA, CDR2 FQGNSA, per germline. V was clipped by 2 bases and J by 6 bases; unmatched bases: 3. CDR3 size: 14 residues. The CDR3 region has the DNA TGTGCCAGCAGCTTATGGACTAGCAGCAATGAGCAGTTCTTC. Its protein is CASSLWTSSNEQFF. The full variable domain, rest sourced from reference TRBV7-2 and TRBJ2-1, is GAGVSQSPSNKVTEKGKDVELRCDPISGHTALYWYRQSLGQGLEFLIYFQGNSAPDKSGLPSDRFSAERTGGSVSTLTIQRTQQEDSAVYLCASSLWTSSNEQFFGPGTRLTVL.

This chain uses TRBV7-2 with TRBJ2-7, with 9 bases fitting TRBD2. Germline values: CDR1 SGHTA, CDR2 FQGNSA. The CDR3 covers 15 residues. V dropped 5 bases and J dropped 7; count of bases not matched to a gene: 12. The CDR3 spells CASSLGPSGAWEQYF. The CDR3 DNA reads as TGTGCCAGCAGCCTAGGTCCTAGCGGGGCCTGGGAGCAGTACTTC.

This clonotype has just a few counts. V usage is TRBV11-2 and J usage is TRBJ2-5, with D perhaps TRBD2 (5 bases). Germline CDR1 and CDR2: SGHAT and FQNNGV. The CDR3 extends over 15 amino acids. V was pared by 0 bases and J by 3 bases, with 11 bases between. The CDR3 nucleotides are TGTGCCAGCAGCTTAGAAGAGGGTCCTAAAGAGACCCAGTACTTC. It codes for CASSLEEGPKETQYF.

The genes are TRBV12-3 or TRBV12-4 and TRBJ2-6; D perhaps matches TRBD1 (5 bases). The CDR3 is 15 amino acids. Trimming pared 7 bases from V and 1 base from J, leaving 11 bases between. The CDR3 protein is CASTSRQSGANVLTF. In DNA form, the CDR3 reads TGTGCCAGCACATCCCGACAGTCTGGGGCCAACGTCCTGACTTTC.

This clonotype occurred a few times. This chain uses TRBV15 with TRBJ2-5, with D perhaps being TRBD1 or TRBD2 (5 bases each). Germline V gene data show CDR1 as LNHNV and CDR2 as YYDKDF (reference sequence). V was trimmed by 6 bases and J by 11 bases, leaving 19 bases between them. The CDR3 contains 13 residues. CDR3 loop: CATSPGTSREQYF. The CDR3 DNA is TGTGCCACCAGTCCCGGGACCAGCAGGGAGCAGTACTTC.

This chain links TRBV12-5 with TRBJ1-2; weak D call: TRBD1 (5 bases). The CDR3 consists of 16 residues. The V gene's germline CDR1 is LGHNT and CDR2 FRNRAP. Trimming took off 0 bases at V and 0 bases at J, with 11 bases between the two ends. The CDR3 DNA sequence: TGTGCTAGTGGTTTGGTACTTGGCAGGGCTAACTATGGCTACACCTTC. Its translation: CASGLVLGRANYGYTF.

This clonotype was detected many times. This rearrangement joins TRBV2 to TRBJ2-7; no clear D gene. The CDR3 is 13 amino acids. Trimming left V 3 bases short and J 1 base short, with 7 bases between. The germline CDR1 and CDR2 sequences are SNHLY and FYNNEI. CDR3 sequence (DNA): TGTGCCAGCAGTGATGTCGGATCCTACGAGCAGTACTTC. Its translation: CASSDVGSYEQYF.

This clonotype has a handful of counts. The V gene is TRBV12-3 or TRBV12-4, the J gene TRBJ1-5, with a possible D match to TRBD1 (6 bases). Trimming shortened V by 1 base and J by 2 bases, and 9 bases separated the two germline ends. The CDR3 covers 15 residues. CDR3 protein: CASSLVPGGNQPQHF. The CDR3 DNA sequence: TGTGCCAGCAGTTTAGTGCCAGGGGGCAATCAGCCCCAGCATTTT.

This clonotype was counted a single time. The chain employs TRBV28 and TRBJ1-3; 7 nucleotides match TRBD1. V lost 4 bases to trimming and J lost 3 bases; unmatched junction nucleotides: 6. The CDR3 runs 15 residues. The V gene's germline CDR1 is MDHEN and CDR2 SYDVKM. As DNA, the CDR3 is TGTGCCAGCAGTTACAGGGGAACGTATGGAAACACCATATATTTT. Translating gives CASSYRGTYGNTIYF.

The V gene is TRBV27, the J gene TRBJ2-3, with D unresolved. The V end lost 1 base, the J end lost 0 bases, and 8 bases lay between the germline ends. There are 15 residues in the CDR3. The germline V gene encodes CDR1 MNHEY and CDR2 SMNVEV (reference sequence). The CDR3: CASSLFTSSTDTQYF. CDR3 bases: TGTGCCAGCAGTTTATTCACTTCTAGCACAGATACGCAGTATTTT.

V usage is TRBV10-1 and J usage is TRBJ2-5; 10 bases align to TRBD1. This CDR3 has 15 residues. Germline assignment: CDR1 WNHNN and CDR2 SYGVQD (reference sequence). The trim removed 2 bases at V and 5 bases at J, leaving 5 bases unmatched. The CDR3 bases are TGCGCCAGCAGTGAGGACAGGGGGCCTCAGGAGACCCAGTACTTC. Translation: CASSEDRGPQETQYF.

The V gene is TRBV27, the J gene TRBJ2-2; 9 positions agree with TRBD1. The CDR3 covers 16 residues. In germline, CDR1 is MNHEY, CDR2 SMNVEV (reference sequence). V gave up 5 bases and J gave up 4 bases; unmatched junction bases: 8. CDR3 bases: TGTGCCAGCAGTCCGTTGGGACAGGGTCGCACCGGGGAGCTGTTTTTT. This codes for CASSPLGQGRTGELFF.

This chain connects TRBV10-3 to TRBJ2-3; 10 bases are a match to TRBD1. Germline CDR1 is ENHRY and CDR2 is SYGVKD. Unmatched junction bases numbered 6, after V lost 10 bases and J lost 5 bases. This CDR3 is 13 amino acids long. The CDR3: CASTGQGRDTQYF. The CDR3 DNA follows: TGTGCCAGTACGGGACAGGGGAGAGATACGCAGTATTTT.

This clonotype was seen a few times. The chain recombines TRBV12-3 or TRBV12-4 with TRBJ2-1, with 11 bases aligning to TRBD2. Trimming cost V 5 bases and J 4 bases; bases outside gene matches: 13. This CDR3 contains 18 residues. This CDR3 is CASSKQTLAGGFYNEQFF. The DNA for the CDR3 is TGTGCCAGCAGTAAACAAACTCTAGCGGGAGGCTTTTACAATGAGCAGTTCTTC.

This clonotype was observed a few times. The V call is TRBV20-1, the J call TRBJ1-1; 7 bases map to TRBD1. The CDR3 has 14 amino acids. Germline CDR1 DFQATT, CDR2 SNEGSKA (reference sequence). After removal of 3 bases from V and 3 bases from J, the junction contained 7 bases not matched to a gene. The CDR3 region is CSASIFDRDTEAFF. The CDR3, as DNA: TGCAGTGCTAGCATATTCGACAGGGACACTGAAGCTTTCTTT.

The chain employs TRBV20-1 and TRBJ2-5; TRBD1 matches at 7 bases. The germline V gene encodes CDR1 DFQATT and CDR2 SNEGSKA (reference sequence). J lost 3 bases, V lost 6 bases, and 4 bases had no gene match. CDR3 size: 12 residues. The CDR3 spells CSAARGKETQYF. CDR3 coding DNA: TGCAGTGCCGCCAGGGGGAAAGAGACCCAGTACTTC.

The genes are TRBV20-1 and TRBJ1-2, with 7 positions matching TRBD1. The J segment lost 3 bases and the V segment lost 6 bases, leaving 10 bases of the junction unmatched. The CDR3 is 14 amino acids. CDR1 and CDR2 from the germline V gene are DFQATT and SNEGSKA (reference sequence). In DNA, the CDR3 is TGCAGTGCCGGAGGGGAGGGGGCCGACTATGGCTACACCTTC. Translating it yields CSAGGEGADYGYTF.

This clonotype came up a few times. The genes are TRBV4-2 and TRBJ2-7, with 12 bases identical to TRBD2. CDR3 size: 18 residues. From germline, CDR1 is LGHNA and CDR2 YNFKEQ. After removal of 2 bases from V and 2 bases from J, the junction contained 10 bases not matched to a gene. CDR3 region: CASSQSARSSGRAYEQYF. The CDR3 DNA sequence: TGTGCCAGCAGCCAATCCGCCAGATCTAGCGGGAGGGCCTACGAGCAGTACTTC.

This clonotype was detected only once. The chain couples TRBV20-1 to TRBJ2-4, with D maybe TRBD1 (5 bases). The end of the DNA fits TRBJ2-7 better, so the J call may be wrong. CDR3 size: 13 residues. CDR1 and CDR2 from the germline V gene are DFQATT and SNEGSKA (reference sequence). The CDR3 DNA is TGCAGTGCTGACAGAGAGATTACCTACGAGCAGTACTTC. It specifies CSADREITYEQYF.

The sample holds a few counts of this clonotype. This chain joins TRBV7-2 and TRBJ2-7; D gene uncertain. The CDR3 totals 13 residues. V was pared by 1 base and J by 7 bases, with 11 bases between. The V gene's germline CDR1 is SGHTA and CDR2 FQGNSA. The CDR3 reads CASSLGVELEQYF. The CDR3 region has the DNA TGTGCCAGCAGCTTAGGGGTCGAGTTGGAGCAGTACTTC.